This T cell receptor beta chain was recovered during a study of T cell responses to AZD1222 COVID-19 vaccine. Sequenced by immunoSEQ multiplex PCR; TCRdb stores in-frame clones only, minus some. The data show some 130,000 clones, approximately 90% seen once. This CDR3 region has 14 residues. Deletions cut 0 bases from V and 8 bases from J, with 14 bases between. Per germline, CDR1 SGHRS and CDR2 YFSETQ. The clonotype originates from an adult who received the AZD1222 COVID-19 vaccine. The material sequenced was peripheral blood, taken 28 days after the second AZD1222 dose. The rearrangement uses TRBV5-1 and TRBJ1-2; a weak D match, TRBD1 (5 bases). CDR3 in amino acids: CASSLVAGTGGYTF. CDR3 nucleotide sequence: TGCGCCAGCAGCTTGGTGGCAGGGACGGGAGGCTACACCTTC.